This T cell receptor (beta chain) stems from a study of vaccination and CD4 T cells after COVID-19. Once obtained from cultured CD4+ T cells, the DNA was sequenced using the Oncomine TCR Beta short-read assay. MiXCR was run by TCRdb on the PCR reads, yielding one entry per CDR3 protein. The sample includes 9,000 to 13,000 distinct CDR3 sequences, around 43% of them seen just once. In regard to this clonotype: Its antigen is still unknown.

This sample's treatment: roughly 10-day PBMC culture with coronavirus spike peptide pools or control peptides (ViraFEST assay). V dropped 5 bases and J dropped 7 bases, with 6 bases sitting between them. Per germline, CDR1 SGHTA and CDR2 FQGNSA. CDR3 length: 11 amino acids. The chain is built from TRBV7-2 and TRBJ2-4; D is perhaps TRBD2 (6 bases). The receptor's source is a human donor who had recovered from COVID-19. The material sequenced was CD4+ T cells from blood, cultured in vitro. CDR3 loop: CASSGRNIQYF. CDR3 sequence (DNA): TGTGCCAGCAGCGGGAGGAACATTCAGTACTTC.